This T cell receptor (beta chain) was identified in a study of shared clonotypes between healthy human individuals (dated by TCRdb to the early 2020s). With respect to the entire study: A couple of women and a few men aged 18 to 49 years were included in the cohort. To estimate repertoire size and how much clonotypes are shared between individuals, the study performed deep sequencing of blood TCR repertoires from five healthy adults. Each donor's leukapheresis produced roughly between about 0.85 and 10 billion PBMCs. Per donor, three plates each were used for CD4 naive and CD4 memory, two for CD8 naive, and one for CD8 memory. Libraries were prepared and TCR repertoires were sequenced by different laboratories using diverse techniques, in order to increase sequencing depth and limit assay-specific biases. On the study overall, not on this receptor specifically: Even with the large sequencing depth, rarefaction of the sorted-subset datasets indicated that sequencing was incomplete. When several donors were compared, the shared fraction of clonotypes was around 4.6% for naive CD4, 3% to 4% for naive CD8, 2% to 2.5% for memory CD4, and 0.35% to 0.4% for memory CD8. The small number of donors limited the genetic and exposure-history diversity represented. Compared with non-shared clonotypes, the clonotypes found in all four sorted-subset donors had higher generation probabilities. Pairwise subsampling indicated that sequencing depth was expected to affect the degree of clonotype sharing among donors. Sampling was restricted to blood, and TCR repertoires in tissues likely differ from the TCR repertoires found in blood. Estimated clonotype richness was generally larger for naive than for memory subsets.

Of note for this clone: Its antigen is unknown. No clone much larger than this one lies a single base away; base qualities are absent.

From a lookup of the germline V gene (reference sequence), CDR1 and CDR2 are GTSNPN and SVGIG. The CDR3 goes from the cysteine to the phenylalanine over 15 residues. Only the CDR3 DNA stays, 45 bases, in frame from base 1. Trimming removed 1 base from V and 7 bases from J; the gene matches leave 11 bases unexplained. Healthy HIV-negative adults with no recently reported acute infections or vaccinations were included as donors. Only Caucasian adults living in Nashville, Tennessee, USA were represented among the donors. CD4+ T cells were enriched by magnetic negative selection; naive cells were then positively selected on CD45RA, and the negative fraction formed the memory subset. After blood collection by leukapheresis, PBMCs were isolated using Ficoll-Histopaque density gradient centrifugation and then cryopreserved in the vapor phase of liquid nitrogen. Analytical flow cytometry was used to check the purity and quantity of every magnetically sorted T cell population. Genomic DNA was isolated from each sorted fraction and quantified by UV absorbance on a Nanodrop 2000c.

Using the deep immunoSEQ assay, TCR CDR3 regions were amplified from genomic DNA by multiplex PCR. Extracted genomic DNA from each cell subset was distributed evenly across all wells of several immunoSEQ 96-well plates, and each plate was treated as a replicate. Each replicate PCR for sorted subsets received approximately 200 ng genomic DNA, equal to roughly 30,000 T cell genomes. Purified libraries were quantified with a Qubit 3.0 fluorometer, sized on a Bioanalyzer 2100, and re-quantified with the KAPA Library Quantification kit. Every immunoSEQ 96-well plate was sequenced on a separate single-read 150-cycle Illumina NextSeq 550 flow cell. The authors processed their data as follows. Because the immunoSEQ output held only junctional sequences and lacked quality scores, the filtering could not match the filtering applied to full-length reads. To assign V/J genes and CDR3, sequences were annotated using PyIR, a Python wrapper for IgBLAST v1.9, with IMGT germline references. Any read was removed if the V/J assignment was weak (E-value above 1e-6), the CDR3 was missing, or the read contained stop codons, out-of-frame junctions, or ambiguous translated residues. V3J clonotypes were defined as sequences sharing the same inferred V gene, J gene, and CDR3 amino acid sequence. The percentage overlap between two repertoires was calculated by dividing the number of shared unique clonotypes by the size of the smaller repertoire. Repertoire richness was assessed with RTK rarefaction, the Chao1 estimator, and Recon v2.1 estimates of unobserved clonotypes. For all TCRbeta clonotypes obtained by the gDNA method from several donors, generation probabilities were computed with OLGA. TCRdb stores this immuneACCESS table with in-frame sequences only. Part of the clones is absent; in the studies checked, under half of the shortfall reflects unresolved V genes, and no reason is known for the rest. V, J and clone size were drawn from that table, and D and trimming were deduced from the DNA. This sample lists around 1 million clones; about 80% were detected once. Around 1.4% of the sample is taken by the ten largest.

The origin of this receptor is a man between 18 and 29 years old in good health. The material sequenced was memory CD4+ T cells sorted from blood. The intended sense of this specimen's cell subset or site label: CD45RA-negative fraction. In this chain, TRBV30 is recombined with TRBJ2-3, with 7 bases in between that match TRBD2. The CDR3 protein sequence reads: CAWSGGLVFRNTQYF. Here is the DNA: TGTGCCTGGAGTGGCGGACTAGTCTTTAGGAATACGCAGTATTTT. This CDR3, with the reference TRBV30 and TRBJ2-3 proteins standing in past its ends, gives the full variable domain SQTIHQWPATLVQPVGSPLSLECTVEGTSNPNLYWYRQAAGRGLQLLFYSVGIGQISSEVPQNLSASRPQDRQFILSSKKLLLSDSGFYLCAWSGGLVFRNTQYFGPGTRLTVL.